The 30 T cell receptor beta chains below come from one sample, sequenced in a study of T-cell reconstitution after alpha-beta-depleted transplantation in children. Preparation of the TCRbeta library was carried out with unique molecular identifiers. TCRdb itself ran the PCR reads through MiXCR, one entry per CDR3 protein. The profile shows around 600,000 distinct CDR3 sequences, approximately 22% of them singletons. The sequencing here drew on PBMCs, mostly from graft donor cells, taken 360 days after TCRalphabeta/CD19-depleted stem cell transplant. These receptors were obtained from a boy younger than two who had a stem cell transplant for acute myeloid leukemia, so the T cells may come from the graft donor.

In its sample, this clonotype was seen once. This chain joins TRBV7-2 and TRBJ1-5; 7 nucleotides match TRBD1. Germline values: CDR1 SGHTA, CDR2 FQGNSA. The CDR3 contains 15 residues. With 2 bases clipped from V and 4 bases from J, the junction kept 5 bases outside the gene matches. CDR3 nucleotide sequence: TGTGCCAGCAGCTTATGGGACAGCCAAAATCAGCCCCAGCATTTT. It encodes CASSLWDSQNQPQHF. Drawing the rest from reference TRBV7-2 and TRBJ1-5, the complete variable domain is GAGVSQSPSNKVTEKGKDVELRCDPISGHTALYWYRQSLGQGLEFLIYFQGNSAPDKSGLPSDRFSAERTGGSVSTLTIQRTQQEDSAVYLCASSLWDSQNQPQHFGDGTRLSIL.

This clonotype has at least ten counts. The chain recombines TRBV19 with TRBJ1-1, with a possible D match to TRBD1 (5 bases). The germline CDR1 and CDR2 sequences are LNHDA and SQIVND (reference sequence). The CDR3 is 14 amino acids. V was clipped by 3 bases and J by 1 base, with 9 bases between them. In nucleotides, the CDR3 is TGTGCCAGTAGTATTTGGGGGACGAACACTGAAGCTTTCTTT. Translated: CASSIWGTNTEAFF.

The chain employs TRBV7-9 and TRBJ2-3; TRBD2 is a possible D gene (5 bases). Germline lookup yields CDR1 SEHNR and CDR2 FQNEAQ (reference sequence). The CDR3 is made up of 14 amino acids. Deletions cut 11 bases from V and 7 bases from J, with 22 bases between. CDR3 residues: CAGAPRGVSYTQYF. The CDR3 region has the DNA TGTGCCGGAGCACCTCGGGGAGTCTCATATACGCAGTATTTT.

The gene calls are TRBV4-3 and TRBJ2-1; D might be TRBD2 (7 bases). The germline gives CDR1 LGHNA, CDR2 YSLEER. Between the trimmed V and J ends, which lost 0 bases and 3 bases, there was a span of 12 bases. The CDR3 length is 16 residues. CDR3: CASSQDGGAFYNEQFF. The CDR3 bases are TGCGCCAGCAGCCAAGATGGGGGGGCCTTCTACAATGAGCAGTTCTTC.

This clonotype was recorded many times. The rearrangement joins TRBV20-1 to TRBJ1-6; D is unresolved. Germline V gene lookup returns CDR1 DFQATT and CDR2 SNEGSKA (reference sequence). The CDR3 consists of 14 residues. The germline V and J ends were trimmed by 3 bases and 9 bases, with 15 bases remaining between them. The CDR3 spells CSARASRIPSPLHF. In DNA, the CDR3 is TGCAGTGCTAGGGCATCCAGGATTCCTTCACCCCTCCACTTT.

This clonotype was detected a few times. V and J are TRBV20-1 and TRBJ2-5, with D perhaps matching TRBD1 (5 bases). The CDR3 has 15 amino acids. The V and J ends lost 0 bases and 5 bases respectively, with 16 bases between them. In germline, CDR1 is DFQATT, CDR2 SNEGSKA (reference sequence). CDR3 sequence: CSARDGATPRETQYF. In DNA, the CDR3 is TGCAGTGCTAGAGATGGGGCGACCCCCCGGGAGACCCAGTACTTC.

V gene TRBV11-2 combines with J gene TRBJ2-1; the D gene is possibly TRBD2 (6 bases). This CDR3 is built from 15 residues. CDR1 and CDR2 from the germline V gene are SGHAT and FQNNGV. Trimming removed 3 bases at V and 4 bases at J, with 13 bases between. The CDR3 sequence: CASSFGGPTYNEQFF. Here the CDR3 DNA reads TGTGCCAGCAGCTTCGGGGGTCCTACTTACAATGAGCAGTTCTTC.

This clonotype showed up many times. V and J are TRBV5-1 and TRBJ2-1, with TRBD2 matching over 10 bases. This CDR3 contains 16 residues. V shed 0 bases, J shed 4 bases, and the junction held 4 bases outside the gene matches. CDR1 SGHRS and CDR2 YFSETQ come from the germline V gene. The CDR3 loop is CASSLEASGGYNEQFF. The CDR3 nucleotides are TGCGCCAGCAGCTTGGAGGCTAGCGGGGGTTACAATGAGCAGTTCTTC. The whole variable domain, filled in from reference TRBV5-1 and TRBJ2-1, reads KAGVTQTPRYLIKTRGQQVTLSCSPISGHRSVSWYQQTPGQGLQFLFEYFSETQRNKGNFPGRFSGRQFSNSRSEMNVSTLELGDSALYLCASSLEASGGYNEQFFGPGTRLTVL.

The chain has TRBV20-1 and TRBJ1-6; TRBD1 agrees at 9 bases. Germline values: CDR1 DFQATT, CDR2 SNEGSKA (reference sequence). Trimming removed 0 bases from V and 7 bases from J; junction bases left unmatched: 7. This CDR3 comprises 16 residues. The DNA for the CDR3 is TGCAGTGCTAGAGATGGGGGGACAGGGCGGAATTCACCCCTCCACTTT. Translated: CSARDGGTGRNSPLHF.

This clonotype was detected ten times or more. The chain carries TRBV12-3 or TRBV12-4 and TRBJ2-1; weak D call: TRBD2 (6 bases). V was shortened by 3 bases and J by 9 bases, with 9 bases between the two germline ends. The CDR3 is 12 amino acids. The CDR3 sequence is CASSFAGIEQFF. The CDR3 DNA sequence: TGTGCCAGCAGTTTCGCGGGGATTGAGCAGTTCTTC.

The chain uses TRBV11-2 and TRBJ1-2; 9 nucleotides agree with TRBD1. Germline V CDR1 and CDR2: SGHAT, FQNNGV. The V segment lost 5 bases and the J segment 4 bases; nucleotides outside the gene matches: 8. The CDR3 covers 15 residues. The CDR3 DNA is TGTGCCAGCAGCCAAAACAGGGGGCGCGGCTATGGCTACACCTTC. Its translation is CASSQNRGRGYGYTF.

This clonotype was counted many times. The chain uses TRBV7-9 and TRBJ2-7; 11 nucleotides line up with TRBD2. V was pared by 6 bases and J by 5 bases, with 9 bases of the junction left unmatched. The CDR3 is made up of 15 amino acids. The germline V gene encodes CDR1 SEHNR and CDR2 FQNEAQ (reference sequence). The CDR3 loop is CASSNSGGAMHEQYF. CDR3 bases: TGTGCCAGCAGTAATAGCGGGGGGGCCATGCACGAGCAGTACTTC.

This clonotype was seen only a few times. The chain couples TRBV12-3 or TRBV12-4 to TRBJ2-2; unclear D gene. The length of the CDR3 is 14 residues. Trimming stripped 5 bases from V and 3 bases from J, with 10 bases between. CDR3 sequence reads: CASSPPSYTGELFF. The CDR3 DNA follows: TGTGCCAGCAGTCCCCCGAGCTACACCGGGGAGCTGTTTTTT.

The genes are TRBV6-1 and TRBJ2-3; 8 bases are a match to TRBD2. V trimming: 6 bases; J trimming: 4 bases; junction bases outside the gene matches: 6. This CDR3 is 14 amino acids long. Germline V CDR1 and CDR2: MNHNS, SASEGT. This chain's CDR3 is CASSNGLASDTQYF. The CDR3 DNA is TGTGCCAGCAGCAACGGACTAGCTTCAGATACGCAGTATTTT.

The table lists this clonotype with a few counts. V usage is TRBV7-2 and J usage is TRBJ2-7; D ambiguous. Germline V gene data show CDR1 as SGHTA and CDR2 as FQGNSA. This CDR3 comprises 14 residues. Trimming shortened V by 1 base and J by 0 bases, and 7 bases separated the two germline ends. CDR3 loop: CASSLGQSSYEQYF. CDR3 DNA sequence: TGTGCCAGCAGCTTAGGGCAAAGCTCCTACGAGCAGTACTTC.

This clonotype was seen more than once but under ten times. V and J are TRBV6-5 and TRBJ1-1; D unclear. V was pared by 2 bases and J by 4 bases, with 17 bases between. The CDR3 is made up of 16 amino acids. The V gene's germline CDR1 is MNHEY and CDR2 SVGAGI. CDR3: CASSYERWREFTEAFF. In DNA, the CDR3 is TGTGCCAGCAGTTACGAAAGGTGGAGGGAGTTCACTGAAGCTTTCTTT.

This chain links TRBV30 with TRBJ2-6; the D gene is possibly TRBD1 (5 bases). The V gene's germline CDR1 is GTSNPN and CDR2 SVGIG (reference sequence). The CDR3 has 15 amino acids. With 4 bases removed from V and 3 bases from J, the gap between germline ends came to 13 bases. The DNA for the CDR3 is TGTGCCTGGAACCCGACAGTTATTGGGGCCAACGTCCTGACTTTC. This gives the protein CAWNPTVIGANVLTF.

The V and J genes are TRBV24-1 and TRBJ2-3, with 10 bases lining up with TRBD2. V lost 1 base and J lost 2; bases outside the gene matches: 5. This CDR3 region has 17 residues. Per the germline V gene, CDR1 is KGHDR and CDR2 is SFDVKD. The CDR3 sequence is CATSDFLAGDPTDTQYF. The CDR3, as DNA: TGTGCCACCAGTGATTTTCTAGCGGGGGACCCCACAGATACGCAGTATTTT.

The chain links TRBV27 to TRBJ2-7; tentative D call: TRBD1 (5 bases). This CDR3 contains 18 residues. CDR1 is MNHEY and CDR2 is SMNVEV in the germline V gene (reference sequence). V was trimmed by 6 bases and J by 3 bases, leaving 27 bases between them. CDR3 residues: CASSSVEQGAPFLYEQYF. The CDR3 nucleotides are TGTGCCAGCAGCTCGGTAGAACAAGGGGCCCCCTTTCTCTACGAGCAGTACTTC.

The gene calls are TRBV4-1 and TRBJ2-2; 9 bases map to TRBD2. The germline gives CDR1 MGHRA, CDR2 YSYEKL. V trimming: 0 bases; J trimming: 5 bases; junction bases outside the gene matches: 7. The length of the CDR3 is 17 residues. The CDR3 spells CASSQDHSGGGTGELFF. The CDR3 DNA sequence: TGCGCCAGCAGCCAAGATCATAGCGGGGGAGGTACCGGGGAGCTGTTTTTT.

V gene TRBV5-4 combines with J gene TRBJ2-3; TRBD2 matches 7 bases. CDR3 length equals 16 residues. V lost 5 bases and J lost 2; bases outside the gene matches: 11. In germline, CDR1 is SGHNT, CDR2 YYREEE (reference sequence). The CDR3 region is CASSDHGGFITDTQYF. CDR3 nucleotide sequence: TGTGCCAGCAGTGATCACGGGGGGTTTATCACAGATACGCAGTATTTT. Full variable domain (outside the CDR3, taken from reference TRBV5-4 and TRBJ2-3): ETGVTQSPTHLIKTRGQQVTLRCSSQSGHNTVSWYQQALGQGPQFIFQYYREEENGRGNFPPRFSGLQFPNYSSELNVNALELDDSALYLCASSDHGGFITDTQYFGPGTRLTVL.

This clonotype was observed many times. The chain is built from TRBV18 and TRBJ2-1; 11 bases map to TRBD2. Germline loops: CDR1 KGHSH, CDR2 LQKENI. V lost 3 bases and J lost 6; bases outside the gene matches: 7. This CDR3 has 16 amino acids. CDR3 region: CASSPGSGGASNEQFF. CDR3 DNA: TGTGCCAGCTCACCCGGTAGCGGGGGGGCCAGCAATGAGCAGTTCTTC.

This clonotype showed up many times. The V call is TRBV5-1, the J call TRBJ1-1, with D unclear. Per the germline V gene, CDR1 is SGHRS and CDR2 is YFSETQ. The CDR3 consists of 13 residues. Trimming shortened V by 0 bases and J by 3 bases, and 6 bases separated the two germline ends. Here the CDR3 reads CASSLAEDTEAFF. CDR3 in DNA: TGCGCCAGCAGCTTGGCAGAAGACACTGAAGCTTTCTTT.

V gene TRBV20-1 combines with J gene TRBJ2-1; D possibly corresponds to TRBD2 (7 bases). Between the trimmed V and J ends, which lost 3 bases and 6 bases, there was a span of 12 bases. Per germline, CDR1 DFQATT and CDR2 SNEGSKA (reference sequence). The CDR3 loop spans 13 amino acids. CDR3 DNA: TGCAGTGCTAGGGGGGGGGCGATCAATGAGCAGTTCTTC. Residues: CSARGGAINEQFF.

This clonotype was counted between two and nine times. The V and J genes are TRBV9 and TRBJ2-3; D uncertain. The CDR3 loop spans 16 amino acids. V gave up 2 bases and J gave up 6 bases, with 19 bases separating them. Per germline, CDR1 SGDLS and CDR2 YYNGEE. In DNA, the CDR3 is TGTGCCAGCAGCGTTTCGGTTCTCCGGCTGGAGGATACGCAGTATTTT. It codes for CASSVSVLRLEDTQYF.

V and J are TRBV29-1 and TRBJ2-6, with D possibly called TRBD1 or TRBD2 (5 bases each). The CDR3 covers 15 residues. V was shortened by 0 bases and J by 6 bases, with 12 bases between the two germline ends. Germline V CDR1 and CDR2: SQVTM, ANQGSEA. The CDR3 loop is CSVEDWDGPANVLTF. DNA of the CDR3: TGCAGCGTTGAAGATTGGGACGGCCCGGCCAACGTCCTGACTTTC.

This clonotype has at least ten counts. CDR3 sequence reads: CASSADRDCSEKLFF. The CDR3 DNA reads as TGTGCCAGCAGCGCTGACAGGGACTGTTCTGAAAAACTGTTTTTT. This chain joins TRBV7-3 and TRBJ1-4; 7 bases are shared with TRBD1. The V and J ends lost 5 bases and 7 bases, in that order; junction bases with no gene match: 10. Germline loops: CDR1 SGHTA, CDR2 FQGTGA. There are 15 residues in the CDR3.

The chain is built from TRBV7-9 and TRBJ2-3; D perhaps matches TRBD2 (5 bases). Looked up from germline, CDR1 is SEHNR and CDR2 is FQNEAQ (reference sequence). Trimming removed 3 bases at V and 1 base at J, with 14 bases between. There are 16 residues in the CDR3. CDR3 nucleotide sequence: TGTGCCAGCAGCTTCGTCCTGGCGGGTGGCACAGATACGCAGTATTTT. Translation gives CASSFVLAGGTDTQYF.

In DNA form, the CDR3 reads TGTGCCAGCAGCCAAAGCGGGGGGTTTGCAGAGACCCAGTACTTC. Translation: CASSQSGGFAETQYF. The rearrangement links TRBV11-1 to TRBJ2-5; 9 nucleotides line up with TRBD2. The V segment lost 5 bases and the J segment 4 bases; nucleotides outside the gene matches: 8. The CDR3 covers 15 residues. The germline CDR1 and CDR2 sequences are SGHAT and FQDESV (reference sequence). Looking up the rest from reference TRBV11-1 and TRBJ2-5 gives the full variable domain: EAEVAQSPRYKITEKSQAVAFWCDPISGHATLYWYRQILGQGPELLVQFQDESVVDDSQLPKDRFSAERLKGVDSTLKIQPAELGDSAMYLCASSQSGGFAETQYFGPGTRLLVL.

The chain recombines TRBV28 with TRBJ2-7, with D possibly TRBD1 on 6 matching bases. V dropped 7 bases and J dropped 0 bases, with 16 bases sitting between them. Germline values: CDR1 MDHEN, CDR2 SYDVKM. The length of the CDR3 is 15 residues. CDR3 residues: CASIPRVGGSYEQYV. In DNA, the CDR3 is TGTGCCAGCATCCCAAGGGTAGGGGGCTCCTACGAGCAGTACGTC.